This note documents a single T cell receptor beta chain sequence. This entry is derived from a study of tissue T cells after allogeneic stem cell transplantation. The germline CDR1 and CDR2 sequences are KGHSH and LQKENI. CDR3 length: 19 residues. J lost 5 bases, V lost 1 base, and 15 bases had no gene match. Data came from immunoSEQ multiplex PCR; TCRdb stores just in-frame clones and leaves some out. The sample comprises 26,000 or so clones, about 90% of which are singletons, and 1.5% to 2.5% rests with the top ten. The TCR originated in a male donor aged 60 or over who later had graft-versus-host disease after an allogeneic stem cell transplant. The sequencing here drew on blood, taken before transplantation. The rearrangement joins TRBV18 to TRBJ1-2; 11 nucleotides match TRBD1. The CDR3 loop reads CASSPLEQTWTGGRYGYTF. CDR3 nucleotides: TGTGCCAGCTCACCACTAGAACAGACCTGGACAGGGGGCAGATATGGCTACACCTTC.